One TCR beta chain is described in this entry. The sample belongs to a study of blood T cell repertoires in COVID-19. Assay used: immunoSEQ multiplex PCR; TCRdb lists only in-frame clones, some missing. The sample lists 210,000 or so clones, around 80% occurring once. From germline, CDR1 is SGHRS and CDR2 YFSETQ. This CDR3 spans 16 amino acids. The V end lost 4 bases, the J end lost 7 bases, and 18 bases lay between the germline ends. This TCR came from a man aged 45-65 years with active or convalescent COVID-19. The chain joins TRBV5-1 to TRBJ1-6, with D possibly TRBD1 on 6 matching bases. Sequencing was performed on peripheral blood. DNA of the CDR3: TGCGCCAGCAGCGTTGAACAGGGTGACCCCAATTCACCCCTCCACTTT. This translates into CASSVEQGDPNSPLHF. Full variable domain (rest looked up from reference TRBV5-1 and TRBJ1-6): KAGVTQTPRYLIKTRGQQVTLSCSPISGHRSVSWYQQTPGQGLQFLFEYFSETQRNKGNFPGRFSGRQFSNSRSEMNVSTLELGDSALYLCASSVEQGDPNSPLHFGNGTRLTVT.